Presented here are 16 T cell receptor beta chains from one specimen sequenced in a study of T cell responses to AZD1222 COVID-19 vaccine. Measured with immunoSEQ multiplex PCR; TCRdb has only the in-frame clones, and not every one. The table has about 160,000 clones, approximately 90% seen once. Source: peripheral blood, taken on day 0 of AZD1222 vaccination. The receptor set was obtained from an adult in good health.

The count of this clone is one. The CDR3 spells CASSTQGAPVAEQYF. CDR3 sequence (DNA): TGTGCCAGCAGCACCCAAGGGGCCCCCGTGGCCGAGCAGTACTTC. The chain couples TRBV9 to TRBJ2-7, with a weak D call TRBD1 (5 bases). Per the germline V gene, CDR1 is SGDLS and CDR2 is YYNGEE. V was pared by 4 bases and J by 6 bases, with 20 bases between. The CDR3 runs to 15 residues.

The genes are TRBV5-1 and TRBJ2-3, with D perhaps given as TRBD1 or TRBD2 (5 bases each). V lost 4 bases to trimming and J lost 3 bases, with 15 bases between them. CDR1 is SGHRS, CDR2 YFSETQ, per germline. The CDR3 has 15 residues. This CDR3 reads CASSAGPGRTDTQYF. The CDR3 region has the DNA TGCGCCAGCAGCGCTGGACCGGGGCGGACAGATACGCAGTATTTT.

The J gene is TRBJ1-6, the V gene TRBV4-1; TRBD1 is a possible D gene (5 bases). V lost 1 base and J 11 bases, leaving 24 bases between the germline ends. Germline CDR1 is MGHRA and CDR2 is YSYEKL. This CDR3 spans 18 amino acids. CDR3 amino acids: CASSQAISGRGTSAPLHF. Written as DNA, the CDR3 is TGCGCCAGCAGCCAAGCGATCTCCGGGAGAGGGACTAGTGCACCCCTCCACTTT.

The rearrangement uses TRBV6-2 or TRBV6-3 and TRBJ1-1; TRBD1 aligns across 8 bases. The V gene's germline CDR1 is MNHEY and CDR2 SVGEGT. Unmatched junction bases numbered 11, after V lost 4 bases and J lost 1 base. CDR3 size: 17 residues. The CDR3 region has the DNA TGTGCCAGCAGTTTCCTCGGACAGGGTCGCGCGAACACTGAAGCTTTCTTT. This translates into CASSFLGQGRANTEAFF.

The CDR3 DNA reads TGTGCCAGCAGCTTGGTGGGACCCAGGGGTTCCGAGCAGTACTTC. Encoded protein: CASSLVGPRGSEQYF. V usage is TRBV5-4 and J usage is TRBJ2-7, with a possible D match to TRBD1 (6 bases). There are 15 residues in the CDR3. The germline V gene encodes CDR1 SGHNT and CDR2 YYREEE (reference sequence). V was trimmed by 0 bases and J by 6 bases, leaving 16 bases between them.

CDR3: CASSQQGPEQYF. DNA for the CDR3: TGTGCCAGCAGCCAACAGGGCCCCGAGCAGTACTTC. V is TRBV2 and J is TRBJ2-7; tentative D call: TRBD1 (6 bases). Germline-derived CDR1 and CDR2 are SNHLY and FYNNEI. The CDR3 loop spans 12 amino acids. The V end lost 6 bases, the J end lost 6 bases, and 12 bases lay between the germline ends.

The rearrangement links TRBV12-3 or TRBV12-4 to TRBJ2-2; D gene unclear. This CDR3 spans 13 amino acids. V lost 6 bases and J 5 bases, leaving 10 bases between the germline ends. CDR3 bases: TGTGCCAGCAGGCTGGATCTTACCGGGGAGCTGTTTTTT. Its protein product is CASRLDLTGELFF.

The DNA of the CDR3 is TGTGCCAGCAGCTCGCCCGTCGAGGGAAACACCGGGGAGCTGTTTTTT. Its protein product is CASSSPVEGNTGELFF. The rearrangement uses TRBV5-8 and TRBJ2-2; D may be TRBD2 (5 bases). Trimming removed 3 bases from V and 2 bases from J, with 14 bases in between. The CDR3 is 16 amino acids. Germline assignment: CDR1 SGHTS and CDR2 YDEGEE.

CDR3 bases: TGTGCCACCAGCAGAGATATGGGAGCTAGGATCCTAGCCAAAAACATTCAGTACTTC. Its protein is CATSRDMGARILAKNIQYF. The rearrangement links TRBV15 to TRBJ2-4, with D maybe TRBD2 (5 bases). Germline V gives CDR1 LNHNV, CDR2 YYDKDF (reference sequence). Between the trimmed V and J ends, which lost 0 bases and 0 bases, there was a span of 18 bases. The CDR3 sequence is 19 residues long. Supplemented by reference TRBV15 and TRBJ2-4, the full variable domain reads DAMVIQNPRYQVTQFGKPVTLSCSQTLNHNVMYWYQQKSSQAPKLLFHYYDKDFNNEADTPDNFQSRRPNTSFCFLDIRSPGLGDTAMYLCATSRDMGARILAKNIQYFGAGTRLSVL.

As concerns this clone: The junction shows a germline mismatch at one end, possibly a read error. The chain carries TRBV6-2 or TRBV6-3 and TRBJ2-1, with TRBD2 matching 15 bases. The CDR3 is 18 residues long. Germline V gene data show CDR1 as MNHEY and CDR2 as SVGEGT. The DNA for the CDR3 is TGTGCCAGCAGTTATATGAGGGCACCTGGACTAGCGGGAGGGCCCGGGATCTTC. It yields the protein CASSYMRAPGLAGGPGIF.

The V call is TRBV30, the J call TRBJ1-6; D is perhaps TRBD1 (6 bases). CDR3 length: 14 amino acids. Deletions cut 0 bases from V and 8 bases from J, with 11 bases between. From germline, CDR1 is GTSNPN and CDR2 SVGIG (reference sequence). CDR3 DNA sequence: TGTGCCTGGAGTGTACGGGGGGCTGATTCACCCCTCCACTTT. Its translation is CAWSVRGADSPLHF.

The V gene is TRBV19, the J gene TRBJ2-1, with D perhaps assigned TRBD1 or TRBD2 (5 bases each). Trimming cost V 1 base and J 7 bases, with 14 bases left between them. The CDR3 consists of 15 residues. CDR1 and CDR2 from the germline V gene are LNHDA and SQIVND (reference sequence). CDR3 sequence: CASSIVGPRMNEQFF. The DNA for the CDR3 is TGTGCCAGTAGTATAGTGGGACCCCGAATGAATGAGCAGTTCTTC.

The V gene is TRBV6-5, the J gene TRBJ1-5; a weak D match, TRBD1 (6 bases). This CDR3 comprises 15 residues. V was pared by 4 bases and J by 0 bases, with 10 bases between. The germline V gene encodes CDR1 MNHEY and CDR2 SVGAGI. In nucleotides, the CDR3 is TGTGCCAGCAGTTCACAGGGACTTAGCAATCAGCCCCAGCATTTT. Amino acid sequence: CASSSQGLSNQPQHF.

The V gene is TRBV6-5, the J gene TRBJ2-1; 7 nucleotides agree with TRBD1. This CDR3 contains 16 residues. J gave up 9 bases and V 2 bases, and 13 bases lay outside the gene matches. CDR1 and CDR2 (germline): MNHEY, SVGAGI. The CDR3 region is CASSYPLEGGRGEQFF. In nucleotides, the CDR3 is TGTGCCAGCAGTTACCCCCTAGAAGGGGGCCGGGGTGAGCAGTTCTTC.

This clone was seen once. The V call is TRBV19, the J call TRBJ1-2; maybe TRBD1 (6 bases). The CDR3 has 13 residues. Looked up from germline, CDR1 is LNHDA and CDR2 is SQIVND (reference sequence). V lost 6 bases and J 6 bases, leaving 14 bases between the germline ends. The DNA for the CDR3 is TGTGCCAGTAGGCTGGCCAGGGGTGATGGCTACACCTTC. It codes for CASRLARGDGYTF.

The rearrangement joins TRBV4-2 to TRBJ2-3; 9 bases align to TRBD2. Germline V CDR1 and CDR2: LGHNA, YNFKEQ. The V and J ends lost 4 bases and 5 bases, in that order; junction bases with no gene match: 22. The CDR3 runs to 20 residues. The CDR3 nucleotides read TGTGCCAGCAGCCCCCTTTACTCTCCTAGCGGGACCTCTTCCGGAGATACGCAGTATTTT. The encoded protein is CASSPLYSPSGTSSGDTQYF.